The sequence of this T cell receptor beta chain was determined in a study of CD4 T cells in relation to SARS-CoV-2 and coronaviruses. General observations from the study: About 65% of donors had memory CD4+ clonotypes crossrecognizing SARS-CoV-2 and common cold coronavirus spike. SARS-CoV-2-driven expansion was significantly weaker in crossreactive than monoreactive clones.

This clone was observed a few times. Antigen: not known. Before the COVID-19 pandemic, during about 2010-2019, CD4+ T cells were taken from unexposed donors. The cells were cultured for 9 to 11 days before CD4+ T cells were isolated. Unexposed-donor CD4+ T cells were probed with SARS-CoV-2 S/N and four cold-coronavirus spikes, cells permitting. Cultures received half-medium IL-2 refreshes on days 3 and 7. Data came from immunoSEQ multiplex PCR; TCRdb stores just in-frame clones and leaves some out. The sample lists approximately 25,000 clones, about 82% occurring once. V was cut by 5 bases and J by 2 bases, with 13 bases left in between. The germline V gene encodes CDR1 KGHSH and CDR2 LQKENI. This CDR3 has 14 residues.

The rearrangement uses TRBV18 and TRBJ2-7; weak D call: TRBD2 (6 bases). Sequencing was done on a sample of CD4+ T cells from PBMCs, cultured in vitro. The clonotype was recovered from a human donor in good health. CDR3 sequence reads: CASSSREKAYEQYF. CDR3 coding DNA: TGTGCCAGCTCATCCCGGGAGAAGGCCTACGAGCAGTACTTC. Supplemented by reference TRBV18 and TRBJ2-7, the full variable domain reads NAGVMQNPRHLVRRRGQEARLRCSPMKGHSHVYWYRQLPEEGLKFMVYLQKENIIDESGMPKERFSAEFPKEGPSILRIQQVVRGDSAAYFCASSSREKAYEQYFGPGTRLTVT.